This T cell receptor (beta chain) emerged from a study of CD8+CD57+ T cells in acquired aplastic anemia. This clonotype was found a few times. V was clipped by 9 bases and J by 10 bases, with 17 bases between them. Germline V gene sequence: CDR1 KGHDR, CDR2 SFDVKD. This CDR3 comprises 12 residues. Only patients with CD8+CD57+ cell expansion on flow cytometry were chosen for sequencing. Genomic DNA acted as the template from which TCR beta VDJ combination and CDR3 sequence profiling were carried out. TCRdb used MiXCR to reprocess the reads, holding one entry per CDR3 protein. The data show 300,000 or so distinct CDR3 sequences, with roughly 53% seen just once and approximately 1.2% held by the top ten.

This TCR was sampled from a human donor with aplastic anemia. This rearrangement joins TRBV24-1 to TRBJ1-1, with D unclear. What was sequenced was sorted CD4+, CD8+, or CD8+CD57+ T cells (not recorded which) from PBMCs. The CDR3 bases are TGTGCCACCGTGGCCCCGCTGAGGGTAGCTTTCTTT. Its translation is CATVAPLRVAFF.